The clone carrying this T cell receptor (beta chain) was seen once. Data came from immunoSEQ multiplex PCR; TCRdb stores just in-frame clones and leaves some out. The data hold approximately 470,000 clones, with around 90% observed a single time. This CDR3 is 16 amino acids long. The V gene lost 3 bases and the J gene lost 5 bases, with 17 bases spanning the gap. Germline CDR1 is SGHDT and CDR2 is YYEEEE. Those who participated ranged in age from roughly 18 to 90 years and resided in under 25 US areas. Each recovered donor of Cohort 3 presented with two negative PCRs, clearance, or symptom resolution. This entry belongs to a study of blood T cell repertoires in COVID-19. The overall study: Samples taken during acute and convalescent COVID-19 were collected in the United States, Italy and Spain.

This TCR came from a woman younger than 35 who had recovered from COVID-19. Sample: PBMCs or T cells enriched from blood (not recorded which). The V gene is TRBV5-6, the J gene TRBJ2-2, with D perhaps TRBD2 (7 bases). The CDR3, as DNA: TGTGCCAGCAGCTCGATGGGGGGGGCCGAAACCGGGGAGCTGTTTTTT. Amino acids: CASSSMGGAETGELFF.